The 17 T cell receptor beta chains given below trace back to one sample, sequenced in a study of cytomegalovirus exposure and HLA in healthy donors. With 60 Vbeta and 13 Jbeta primers, the PCR was carried out. TCRdb's table, derived via immunoSEQ multiplex PCR, lists solely in-frame clones and lacks some. Among over 100,000 clones, roughly 79% were seen once, and the ten largest hold about 1.1%. Sequenced input: PBMCs. The receptors derive from a male donor in good health and CMV-seronegative.

This chain connects TRBV5-1 to TRBJ2-1, with TRBD2 matching over 15 bases. CDR3 length equals 22 residues. Germline-derived CDR1 and CDR2 are SGHRS and YFSETQ. V dropped 0 bases and J dropped 0; count of bases not matched to a gene: 13. The CDR3 region has the DNA TGCGCCAGCAGCTTGGGGACACCGGGACTAGCGGGGGGTCGACCCTCCTACAATGAGCAGTTCTTC. Translation: CASSLGTPGLAGGRPSYNEQFF.

The V and J genes are TRBV30 and TRBJ1-2; 10 bases align to TRBD1. J was trimmed by 3 bases and V by 5 bases; bases with no gene match: 24. The CDR3 runs 20 residues. Germline V gene data show CDR1 as GTSNPN and CDR2 as SVGIG (reference sequence). The CDR3 DNA is TGTGCCTGGGACTTCGTGGGGGTTGGGGACAGGGGTTCTCCCTACTATGGCTACACCTTC. It is translated as CAWDFVGVGDRGSPYYGYTF.

The chain uses TRBV19 and TRBJ2-3; 14 bases are shared with TRBD2. The length of the CDR3 is 17 residues. Looked up from germline, CDR1 is LNHDA and CDR2 is SQIVND (reference sequence). V lost 5 bases and J lost 5; bases outside the gene matches: 9. Here the CDR3 DNA reads TGTGCCAGTAGTTCCAAAGGACTAGCGGGGGGTGGAGATACGCAGTATTTT. It translates to CASSSKGLAGGGDTQYF.

The gene calls are TRBV30 and TRBJ1-3; D is perhaps TRBD1 (5 bases). The CDR3 loop spans 15 amino acids. V was shortened by 3 bases and J by 0 bases, with 12 bases between the two germline ends. Germline V CDR1 and CDR2: GTSNPN, SVGIG (reference sequence). This CDR3 reads CAWRLQVHSGNTIYF. CDR3 nucleotide sequence: TGTGCCTGGAGACTACAGGTGCACTCTGGAAACACCATATATTTT.

A few counts support this clone. The V and J genes are TRBV2 and TRBJ1-3, with TRBD1 as a possible D gene (6 bases). Trimming stripped 7 bases from V and 4 bases from J, with 14 bases between. Per the germline V gene, CDR1 is SNHLY and CDR2 is FYNNEI. This CDR3 is built from 14 residues. The CDR3 loop is CASKQQGPGNTIYF. CDR3 in DNA: TGTGCCAGCAAACAGCAGGGGCCCGGAAACACCATATATTTT.

The sample holds one count of this clone. This chain connects TRBV7-9 to TRBJ1-1; D not certain. Trimming cost V 1 base and J 8 bases, with 11 bases left between them. The CDR3 runs to 13 residues. Per the germline V gene, CDR1 is SEHNR and CDR2 is FQNEAQ (reference sequence). Here the CDR3 DNA reads TGTGCCAGCAGCTTAGGAGAGGATTTGGAAGCTTTCTTT. It encodes CASSLGEDLEAFF.

The chain employs TRBV7-2 and TRBJ2-3, with 8 bases matching TRBD2. Germline V gene sequence: CDR1 SGHTA, CDR2 FQGNSA. With 5 bases clipped from V and 2 bases from J, the junction kept 6 bases outside the gene matches. This CDR3 has 15 residues. The CDR3 nucleotides are TGTGCCAGCAGCGTCCAAGCGGGGGACACAGATACGCAGTATTTT. It yields the protein CASSVQAGDTDTQYF.

This chain links TRBV30 with TRBJ2-1; 10 bases map to TRBD1. Germline CDR1 and CDR2: GTSNPN and SVGIG (reference sequence). The CDR3 has 15 amino acids. The J segment lost 1 base and the V segment lost 7 bases, leaving 7 bases of the junction unmatched. CDR3 residues: CALAGTGVSYNEQFF. For the CDR3, the DNA is TGTGCCTTGGCCGGGACAGGGGTATCCTACAATGAGCAGTTCTTC. Together with reference TRBV30 and TRBJ2-1, the CDR3 gives the full variable domain: SQTIHQWPATLVQPVGSPLSLECTVEGTSNPNLYWYRQAAGRGLQLLFYSVGIGQISSEVPQNLSASRPQDRQFILSSKKLLLSDSGFYLCALAGTGVSYNEQFFGPGTRLTVL.

The rearrangement links TRBV7-6 to TRBJ2-1; the D gene is possibly TRBD2 (6 bases). Germline V lookup: CDR1 SGHVS, CDR2 FNYEAQ. This CDR3 region has 17 residues. Trimming took off 5 bases at V and 0 bases at J, with 17 bases between the two ends. As DNA, the CDR3 is TGTGCCAGCAGCCCGCGCGCGCGGGGAAACTCCTACAATGAGCAGTTCTTC. Translated: CASSPRARGNSYNEQFF.

This rearrangement joins TRBV6-5 to TRBJ2-5, with a weak D call TRBD2 (5 bases). This CDR3 is 13 amino acids long. The germline V gene encodes CDR1 MNHEY and CDR2 SVGAGI. The V gene lost 2 bases and the J gene lost 7 bases, with 11 bases spanning the gap. CDR3 amino acids: CASSYEGLGTQYF. For the CDR3, the DNA is TGTGCCAGCAGTTACGAGGGCCTCGGGACCCAGTACTTC.

The CDR3 DNA follows: TGTGCCAGCAGCTTAAGGTCGGGAGAAACTGAAGCTTTCTTT. This gives the protein CASSLRSGETEAFF. The V call is TRBV7-2, the J call TRBJ1-1; no reliable D call. The CDR3 extends over 14 amino acids. V lost 2 bases and J 5 bases, leaving 12 bases between the germline ends. Germline CDR1 reads SGHTA; CDR2 reads FQGNSA.

V usage is TRBV13 and J usage is TRBJ1-1; no definite D call. This CDR3 is built from 14 residues. CDR1 and CDR2 (germline): PRHDT, FYEKMQ (reference sequence). V was cut by 3 bases and J by 3 bases, with 11 bases left in between. The CDR3 protein is CASSFREEDTEAFF. CDR3 bases: TGTGCCAGCAGCTTTCGGGAAGAAGACACTGAAGCTTTCTTT.

J is TRBJ2-7 and V is TRBV5-8; D is unresolved. This CDR3 is built from 15 residues. V was pared by 4 bases and J by 2 bases, with 16 bases between. Germline CDR1 and CDR2: SGHTS and YDEGEE. The CDR3 protein is CASSLTLGPTYEQYF. CDR3 in DNA: TGTGCCAGCAGCCTTACCCTGGGCCCAACCTACGAGCAGTACTTC.

This clone showed up just a few times. The J gene is TRBJ1-6, the V gene TRBV5-6; D gene uncertain. This CDR3 is built from 15 residues. In germline, CDR1 is SGHDT, CDR2 YYEEEE. The V end lost 4 bases, the J end lost 8 bases, and 16 bases lay between the germline ends. This chain's CDR3 is CASSRRVVRDSPLHF. CDR3 nucleotide sequence: TGTGCCAGCAGCCGACGGGTAGTTCGGGATTCACCCCTCCACTTT.

This sequence joins TRBV27 and TRBJ1-2, with D possibly TRBD1 on 6 matching bases. The V gene lost 8 bases and the J gene lost 8 bases, with 27 bases spanning the gap. The CDR3 length is 16 residues. Germline V gene sequence: CDR1 MNHEY, CDR2 SMNVEV (reference sequence). The CDR3 DNA reads TGTGCCAGCGGCTCACCACCCCGGACAGTCCCCAGCGGCTACACCTTC. The encoded protein is CASGSPPRTVPSGYTF.

In this sample, this clone turned up a few times. The V and J genes are TRBV5-6 and TRBJ2-3, with 14 bases aligning to TRBD2. The V gene's germline CDR1 is SGHDT and CDR2 YYEEEE. J was trimmed by 2 bases and V by 5 bases; bases with no gene match: 1. This CDR3 spans 15 amino acids. The CDR3 coding sequence is TGTGCCAGCAGGGGACTAGCGGGGGACACAGATACGCAGTATTTT. Amino acid sequence: CASRGLAGDTDTQYF.

This chain joins TRBV6-5 and TRBJ2-7, with D possibly being TRBD2 (6 bases). Germline assignment: CDR1 MNHEY and CDR2 SVGAGI. There are 14 residues in the CDR3. V gave up 4 bases and J gave up 0 bases, with 10 bases separating them. The chain's CDR3 is CASSLAGSSYEQYF. CDR3 nucleotide sequence: TGTGCCAGCAGTTTGGCGGGGAGCTCCTACGAGCAGTACTTC.